A selection of T cell receptor beta chains follows, all from one sample in a study of blood T cell repertoires in COVID-19. Measured with immunoSEQ multiplex PCR; TCRdb has only the in-frame clones, and not every one. The sample gives 52,000 or so clones, more than 85% of which show up once; 7% to 9% is in the top ten. The material sequenced was peripheral blood. The receptors stem from a woman in her seventies with active COVID-19. The CDR3 runs from the conserved cysteine through the conserved F or W. D genes are given only for firm matches. A row's size may be missing; if present it is once, few, many or a size class.

D gene	J gene	V gene	clone size	CDR3 DNA	CDR3 protein
NA	TRBJ1-5	TRBV28	NA	TGTGCCAGCAGCAGCGGGTCGCGGCCCCAGCATTTT	CASSSGSRPQHF
NA	TRBJ1-5	TRBV7-9	NA	TGTGCCAGCAGCTCCAACACAAATAGCAATCAGCCCCAGCATTTT	CASSSNTNSNQPQHF
NA	TRBJ2-7	TRBV4-2	NA	TGTGCCAGCAGCCAAGATGGAGGTAGCGTCTACGAGCAGTACTTC	CASSQDGGSVYEQYF
NA	TRBJ1-6	TRBV28	NA	TGTGCCAGCAGTTTAGGGGGACATGAGAATTCACCCCTCCACTTT	CASSLGGHENSPLHF
NA	TRBJ2-1	TRBV11-3	NA	TGTGCCAGCAGCTTAGGGCAGGGGAATGAGCAGTTCTTC	CASSLGQGNEQFF
NA	TRBJ2-7	TRBV24-1	NA	TGTGCCACCAGCTCTTCGTGGGGGGTTCGTACTGGGCAGTACTTC	CATSSSWGVRTGQYF
NA	TRBJ1-1	TRBV7-6	NA	TGTGCCAGCAGCTTATTGGGGGGGAGGGCCATGAACACTGAAGCTTTCTTT	CASSLLGGRAMNTEAFF
NA	TRBJ2-3	TRBV5-4	NA	TGTGCCAGCAGCTCACGGGCGGGAAGCTCCACAGATACGCAGTATTTT	CASSSRAGSSTDTQYF
NA	TRBJ2-3	TRBV10-3	NA	TGTGCCATCAGTGAGCTGTTAGCAACAGATACGCAGTATTTT	CAISELLATDTQYF
NA	TRBJ1-1	TRBV2	NA	TGTGCCAGCAGTGATGCCAGGGAAAGTACTGAAGCTTTCTTT	CASSDARESTEAFF
NA	TRBJ2-2	TRBV6-4	few	TGTGCCAGCAAGACGGGGTCACTCACCGGGGAGCTGTTTTTT	CASKTGSLTGELFF
NA	TRBJ2-1	TRBV3-1/TRBV3-2	NA	TGTGCCAGCAGCCAAGCGACTACCCTCTCCTACAATGAGCAGTTCTTC	CASSQATTLSYNEQFF
NA	TRBJ1-1	TRBV7-2	NA	TGTGCCAGCAGCCGCGCGGGGAGGGGAGGCGAAGCTTTCTTT	CASSRAGRGGEAFF
NA	TRBJ2-3	TRBV5-1	NA	TGCGCCAGCAGCTTTGAGGATACGCAGTATTTT	CASSFEDTQYF
TRBD1	TRBJ2-7	TRBV11-2	once	TGTGCCAGCAGCTTAGAGGACAGGCCCTCCTACGAGCAGTACTTC	CASSLEDRPSYEQYF
NA	TRBJ2-7	TRBV21-1	NA	TGTGCCAGCAGCAAGGGTCCAGGTGACTACGAGCAGTACTTC	CASSKGPGDYEQYF
NA	TRBJ1-4	TRBV3-1/TRBV3-2	NA	TGTGCCAGCAGCCAAGACGGTGGAAAACTGTTTTTT	CASSQDGGKLFF
TRBD1	TRBJ2-7	TRBV28	once	TGTGCCATACGGGACAGGGTCTTCTCCTACGAGCAGTACTTC	CAIRDRVFSYEQYF
NA	TRBJ1-5	TRBV28	NA	TGTGCCAGCAGGACTGGGGCCGTGCAGCCCCAGCATTTT	CASRTGAVQPQHF
TRBD1	TRBJ2-2	TRBV6-4	NA	TGTGCCAGCAGATACAGGGGGCGAGACACCGGGGAGCTGTTTTTT	CASRYRGRDTGELFF
NA	TRBJ1-6	TRBV27	NA	TGTGCCAGCACCCGACTGGTCCCAGGGCGAAATTCACCCCTCCACTTT	CASTRLVPGRNSPLHF
NA	TRBJ2-7	TRBV3-1/TRBV3-2	NA	TGTGCCAGCAGCCAAGATAGATCCGAGCAGTACTTC	CASSQDRSEQYF
TRBD2	TRBJ2-1	TRBV19	NA	TGTGCCAGTAGTATGACTAGCGGGTCCTACAATGAGCAGTTCTTC	CASSMTSGSYNEQFF
TRBD1	TRBJ1-2	TRBV6-4	once	TGTGCCAGAGGGACAGGGCGAAATGACTATGGCTACACCTTC	CARGTGRNDYGYTF
NA	TRBJ2-1	TRBV5-1	NA	TGCGCCAGCAGCTGGGGGACTTCCAACAATGAGCAGTTCTTC	CASSWGTSNNEQFF
NA	TRBJ2-7	TRBV10-3	NA	TGTGCCATCAGTGAGTCGACAGGGACTCCCTACGAGCAGTACTTC	CAISESTGTPYEQYF
NA	TRBJ2-7	TRBV28	NA	TGTGCCAGCAGTTTAGGCGGTCCCTACGAGCAGTACTTC	CASSLGGPYEQYF
NA	TRBJ2-2	TRBV30	NA	TGTGCCTGGAGACTTGGGGGCCCGGGGAGAAACACCGGGGAGCTGTTTTTT	CAWRLGGPGRNTGELFF
NA	TRBJ1-5	TRBV18	NA	TGTGCCAGCTCACCACTGGGCATGCGCAATCAGCCCCAGCATTTT	CASSPLGMRNQPQHF
TRBD2	TRBJ2-3	TRBV7-7	NA	TGTGCTAGCAGCCCAGAACTAGCGGGAGAAGCAGATACGCAGTATTTT	CASSPELAGEADTQYF
NA	TRBJ1-1	TRBV18	NA	TGTGCCAGCTCACCGTTTGCAGGGGCGATGAACACTGAAGCTTTCTTT	CASSPFAGAMNTEAFF
TRBD1	TRBJ2-2	TRBV7-3	NA	TGTGCCAGCAAACTCCCGGGACAGGGGATCGGGGAGCTGTTTTTT	CASKLPGQGIGELFF
TRBD1	TRBJ1-6	TRBV7-9	few	TGTGCCAGCAGCTCTTGGGACAGTAGGTCACCCCTCCACTTT	CASSSWDSRSPLHF
NA	TRBJ1-4	TRBV2	NA	TGTGCCAGCAGTGCGCGACAGTCTGAAAAACTGTTTTTT	CASSARQSEKLFF
TRBD2	TRBJ2-7	TRBV27	NA	TGTGCCAGCAGTATAGCGGGAGTGGACGACGAGCAGTACTTC	CASSIAGVDDEQYF
NA	TRBJ1-2	TRBV7-9	NA	TGTGCCAGCATCCCAACAGGGAACTATGGCTACACCTTC	CASIPTGNYGYTF
NA	TRBJ2-2	TRBV12-2	NA	TGTGCAAGTCGCTTAGCGACGCCCGGGACTAAGAACACCGGGGAGCTGTTTTTT	CASRLATPGTKNTGELFF
TRBD1	TRBJ1-4	TRBV19	NA	TGTGCCAGTAGTCCCAACGACAGGGATAGTGAAAAACTGTTTTTT	CASSPNDRDSEKLFF
NA	TRBJ2-3	TRBV28	NA	TGTGCCAGCATACGACAGGGGAGGGCAGATACGCAGTATTTT	CASIRQGRADTQYF
TRBD2	TRBJ2-1	TRBV24-1	NA	TGTGCCACCAGTGACGCCGGGACTAGCAATGAGCAGTTCTTC	CATSDAGTSNEQFF